This T cell receptor (beta chain) was captured by sequencing in a study of siplizumab effects on memory and regulatory T cells. Some clones are missing from TCRdb's copy, which holds only in-frame ones; the method was immunoSEQ multiplex PCR. The sample includes about 110,000 clones, roughly 92% of them seen just once. Trimming pared 7 bases from V and 4 bases from J, leaving 14 bases between. The CDR3 runs 14 residues. Germline V gene data show CDR1 as LNHDA and CDR2 as SQIVND (reference sequence). The rearrangement uses TRBV19 and TRBJ1-3; maybe TRBD1 (6 bases). Sequencing was performed on CD4+ T cells sorted from blood. This sequence was found in a human donor in good health. The CDR3 here is CASNQQGDGNTIYF. DNA for the CDR3: TGTGCCAGTAATCAACAGGGAGACGGAAACACCATATATTTT.